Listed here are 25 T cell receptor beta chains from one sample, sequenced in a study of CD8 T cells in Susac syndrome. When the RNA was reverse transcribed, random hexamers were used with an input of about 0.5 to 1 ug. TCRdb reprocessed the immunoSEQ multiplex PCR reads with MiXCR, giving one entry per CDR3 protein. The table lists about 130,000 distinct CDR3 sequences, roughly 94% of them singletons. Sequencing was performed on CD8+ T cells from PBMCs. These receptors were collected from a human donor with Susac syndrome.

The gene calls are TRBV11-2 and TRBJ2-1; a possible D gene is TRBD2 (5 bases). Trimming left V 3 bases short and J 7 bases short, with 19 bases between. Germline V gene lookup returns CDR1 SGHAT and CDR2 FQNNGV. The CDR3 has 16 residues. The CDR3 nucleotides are TGTGCCAGCAGCTTGGCTGATAGCGCCCGAGGGAATGAGCAGTTCTTC. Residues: CASSLADSARGNEQFF.

The CDR3 sequence is CASKSTLYSYNEQFF. Written as DNA, the CDR3 is TGTGCCAGCAAATCGACCTTATACTCCTACAATGAGCAGTTCTTC. This chain joins TRBV6-5 and TRBJ2-1, with D hard to call. The V gene lost 7 bases and the J gene lost 0 bases, with 13 bases spanning the gap. CDR1 and CDR2 (germline): MNHEY, SVGAGI. This CDR3 has 15 residues.

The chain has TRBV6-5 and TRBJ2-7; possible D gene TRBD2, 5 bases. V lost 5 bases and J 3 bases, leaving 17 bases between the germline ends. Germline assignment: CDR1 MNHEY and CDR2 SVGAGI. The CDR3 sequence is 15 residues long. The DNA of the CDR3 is TGTGCCAGCAGTCCCTATGATCCGGGGAGCTACGAGCAGTACTTC. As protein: CASSPYDPGSYEQYF.

CDR3 sequence reads: CASSEALPREQSKNIQYF. DNA of the CDR3: TGTGCCAGCAGTGAAGCGCTCCCGAGGGAGCAAAGCAAAAACATTCAGTACTTC. V gene TRBV2 combines with J gene TRBJ2-4; possibly TRBD2 for D (5 bases). The CDR3 covers 18 residues. Germline CDR1 is SNHLY and CDR2 is FYNNEI. V was cut by 0 bases and J by 3 bases, with 18 bases left in between.

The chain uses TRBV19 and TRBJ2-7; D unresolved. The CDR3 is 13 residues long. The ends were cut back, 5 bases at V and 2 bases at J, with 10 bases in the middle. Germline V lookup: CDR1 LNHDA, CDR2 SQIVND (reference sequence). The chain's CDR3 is CASSGPQPYEQYF. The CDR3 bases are TGTGCCAGTAGTGGGCCGCAACCCTACGAGCAGTACTTC. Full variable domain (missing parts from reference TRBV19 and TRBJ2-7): DGGITQSPKYLFRKEGQNVTLSCEQNLNHDAMYWYRQDPGQGLRLIYYSQIVNDFQKGDIAEGYSVSREKKESFPLTVTSAQKNPTAFYLCASSGPQPYEQYFGPGTRLTVT.

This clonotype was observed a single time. The CDR3 loop is CASSDQDYPGADTQYF. CDR3 sequence (DNA): TGTGCCAGCAGCGACCAAGACTACCCGGGTGCAGATACGCAGTATTTT. The chain employs TRBV2 and TRBJ2-3, with a possible D match to TRBD2 (5 bases). Germline CDR1 SNHLY, CDR2 FYNNEI. The V gene lost 6 bases and the J gene lost 4 bases, with 20 bases spanning the gap. The CDR3 has 16 amino acids.

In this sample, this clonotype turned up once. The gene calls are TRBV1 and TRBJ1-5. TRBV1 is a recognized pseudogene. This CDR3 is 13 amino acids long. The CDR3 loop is CTSSQDENQPQHF. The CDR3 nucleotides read TGCACCAGCAGCCAAGATGAGAATCAGCCCCAGCATTTT.

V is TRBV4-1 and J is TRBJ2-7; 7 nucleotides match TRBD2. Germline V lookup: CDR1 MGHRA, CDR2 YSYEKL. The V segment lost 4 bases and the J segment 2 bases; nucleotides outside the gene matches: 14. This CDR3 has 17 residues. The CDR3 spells CASSRELSSSGTYEQYF. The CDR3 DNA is TGCGCCAGCAGCCGCGAACTCTCTTCTAGCGGAACCTACGAGCAGTACTTC.

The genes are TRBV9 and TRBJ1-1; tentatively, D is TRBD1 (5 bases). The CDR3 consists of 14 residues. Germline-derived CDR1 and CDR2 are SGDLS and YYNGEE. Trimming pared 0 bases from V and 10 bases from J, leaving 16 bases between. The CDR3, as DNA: TGTGCCAGCAGCGTAGGGTTAGAAGGACAAGTAGCTTTCTTT. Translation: CASSVGLEGQVAFF. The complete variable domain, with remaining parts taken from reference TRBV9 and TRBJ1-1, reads DSGVTQTPKHLITATGQRVTLRCSPRSGDLSVYWYQQSLDQGLQFLIQYYNGEERAKGNILERFSAQQFPDLHSELNLSSLELGDSALYFCASSVGLEGQVAFFGQGTRLTVV.

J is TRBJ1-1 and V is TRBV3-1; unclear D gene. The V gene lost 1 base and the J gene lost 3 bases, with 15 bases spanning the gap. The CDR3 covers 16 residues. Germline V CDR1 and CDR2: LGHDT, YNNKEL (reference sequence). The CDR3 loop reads CASSQVRRGEDTEAFF. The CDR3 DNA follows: TGTGCCAGCAGCCAAGTTCGACGTGGGGAGGACACTGAAGCTTTCTTT.

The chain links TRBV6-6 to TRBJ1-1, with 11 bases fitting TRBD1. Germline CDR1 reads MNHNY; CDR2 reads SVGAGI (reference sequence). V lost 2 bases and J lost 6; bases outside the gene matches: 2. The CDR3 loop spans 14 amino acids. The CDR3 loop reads CASSYGTGGSEAFF. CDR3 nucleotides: TGTGCCAGCAGTTACGGGACAGGGGGTTCTGAAGCTTTCTTT.

This CDR3 reads CASSVEQEETQYF. The DNA of the CDR3 is TGTGCCAGCAGCGTAGAACAGGAAGAGACCCAGTACTTC. The V gene is TRBV9, the J gene TRBJ2-5, with a tentative D call TRBD1 (5 bases). The V end lost 0 bases, the J end lost 3 bases, and 6 bases lay between the germline ends. CDR1 SGDLS and CDR2 YYNGEE come from the germline V gene. The CDR3 contains 13 residues.

This chain's CDR3 is CATSRDLDSLDEQYF. In DNA, the CDR3 is TGTGCCACCAGCAGAGATTTGGACTCCTTGGACGAGCAGTACTTC. The V gene is TRBV15, the J gene TRBJ2-7, with TRBD2 as a possible D gene (5 bases). This CDR3 region has 15 residues. Trimming removed 0 bases at V and 5 bases at J, with 14 bases between. The germline CDR1 and CDR2 sequences are LNHNV and YYDKDF (reference sequence).

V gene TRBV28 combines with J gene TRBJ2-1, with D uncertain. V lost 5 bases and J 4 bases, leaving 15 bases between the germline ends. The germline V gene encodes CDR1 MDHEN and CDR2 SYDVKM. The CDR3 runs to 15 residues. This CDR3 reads CASSPSRPNYNEQFF. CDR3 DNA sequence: TGTGCCAGCAGTCCGAGTCGGCCGAATTACAATGAGCAGTTCTTC.

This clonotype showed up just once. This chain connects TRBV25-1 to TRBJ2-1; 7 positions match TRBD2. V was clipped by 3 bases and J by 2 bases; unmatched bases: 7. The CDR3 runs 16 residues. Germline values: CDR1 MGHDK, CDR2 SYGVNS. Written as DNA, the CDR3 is TGTGCCAGCAGTGACCCGATAGCGGGTACCTACAATGAGCAGTTCTTC. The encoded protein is CASSDPIAGTYNEQFF.

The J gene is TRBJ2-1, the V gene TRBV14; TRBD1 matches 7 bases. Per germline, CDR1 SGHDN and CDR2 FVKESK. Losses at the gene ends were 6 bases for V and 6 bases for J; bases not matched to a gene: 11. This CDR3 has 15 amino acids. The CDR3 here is CASSRDREYFNEQFF. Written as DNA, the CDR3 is TGTGCCAGCAGTCGGGACAGAGAATATTTCAATGAGCAGTTCTTC.

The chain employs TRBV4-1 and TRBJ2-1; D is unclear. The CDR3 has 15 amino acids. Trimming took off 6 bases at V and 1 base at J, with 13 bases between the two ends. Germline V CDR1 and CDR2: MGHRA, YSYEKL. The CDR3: CASSQTAGSYNEQFF. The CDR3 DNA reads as TGCGCCAGCAGTCAGACGGCCGGGTCCTACAATGAGCAGTTCTTC.

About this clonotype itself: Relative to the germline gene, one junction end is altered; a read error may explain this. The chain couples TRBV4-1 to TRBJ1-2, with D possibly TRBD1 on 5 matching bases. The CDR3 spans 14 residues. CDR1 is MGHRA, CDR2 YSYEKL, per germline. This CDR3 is CASSQEPGLKTGNF. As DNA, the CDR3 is TGCGCCAGCAGCCAAGAACCGGGACTTAAGACGGGGAACTTC.

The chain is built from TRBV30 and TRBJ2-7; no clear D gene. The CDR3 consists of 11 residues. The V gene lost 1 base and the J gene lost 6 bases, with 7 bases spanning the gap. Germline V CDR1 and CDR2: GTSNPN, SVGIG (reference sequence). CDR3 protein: CAWSAISEQYF. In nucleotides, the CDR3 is TGTGCCTGGAGTGCAATTAGCGAGCAGTACTTC. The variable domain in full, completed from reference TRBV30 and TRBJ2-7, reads SQTIHQWPATLVQPVGSPLSLECTVEGTSNPNLYWYRQAAGRGLQLLFYSVGIGQISSEVPQNLSASRPQDRQFILSSKKLLLSDSGFYLCAWSAISEQYFGPGTRLTVT.

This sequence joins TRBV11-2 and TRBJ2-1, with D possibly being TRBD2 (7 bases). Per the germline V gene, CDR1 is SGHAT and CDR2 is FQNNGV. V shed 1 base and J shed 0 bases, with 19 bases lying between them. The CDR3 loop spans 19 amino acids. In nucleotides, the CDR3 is TGTGCCAGCAGCTTAGTAGGGGGGCCAGCGGGGAGCTCCTACAATGAGCAGTTCTTC. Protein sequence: CASSLVGGPAGSSYNEQFF.

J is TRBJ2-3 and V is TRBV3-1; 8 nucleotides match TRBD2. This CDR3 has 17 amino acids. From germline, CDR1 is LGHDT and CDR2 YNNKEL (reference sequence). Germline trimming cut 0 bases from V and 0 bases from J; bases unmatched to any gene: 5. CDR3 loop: CASSQDLVAGSTDTQYF. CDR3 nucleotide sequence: TGTGCCAGCAGCCAAGATCTGGTAGCGGGGAGCACAGATACGCAGTATTTT.

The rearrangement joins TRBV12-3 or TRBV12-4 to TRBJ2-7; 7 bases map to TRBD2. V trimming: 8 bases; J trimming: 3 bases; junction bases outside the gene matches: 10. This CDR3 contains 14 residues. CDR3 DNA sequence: TGTGCCAGCGGCGGACTAGAGTCAGTCTACGAGCAGTACTTC. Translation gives CASGGLESVYEQYF.

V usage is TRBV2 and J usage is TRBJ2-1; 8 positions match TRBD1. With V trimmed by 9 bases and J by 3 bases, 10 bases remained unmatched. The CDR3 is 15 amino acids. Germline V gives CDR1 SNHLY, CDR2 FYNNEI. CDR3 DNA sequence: TGTGCCAGACTCGAAACAGGGGGAGACTACAATGAGCAGTTCTTC. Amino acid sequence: CARLETGGDYNEQFF.

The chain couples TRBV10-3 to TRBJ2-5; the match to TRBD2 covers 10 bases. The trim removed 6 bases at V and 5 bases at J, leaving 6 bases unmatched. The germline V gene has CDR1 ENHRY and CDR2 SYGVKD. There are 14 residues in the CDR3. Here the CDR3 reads CAIRLAGEVETQYF. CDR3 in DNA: TGTGCCATCAGGCTAGCGGGAGAGGTGGAGACCCAGTACTTC.

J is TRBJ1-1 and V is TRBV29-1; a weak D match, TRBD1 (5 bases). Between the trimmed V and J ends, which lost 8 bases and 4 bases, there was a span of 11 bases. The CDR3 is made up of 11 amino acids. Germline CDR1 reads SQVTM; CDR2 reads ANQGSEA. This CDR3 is CSYRIGTEAFF. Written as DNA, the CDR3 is TGCAGCTACAGGATTGGCACTGAAGCTTTCTTT.